Following are 17 T cell receptor beta chains from one sample sequenced in a study of blood T cell repertoires in COVID-19. Clones were read by immunoSEQ multiplex PCR, and TCRdb kept only the in-frame ones, dropping some. The repertoire includes 50,000 to 65,000 clones, roughly 90% of them detected once, and roughly 3.5% sits in the top ten. The material sequenced was peripheral blood. These receptors were collected from a middle-aged man with active COVID-19.

The V gene is TRBV7-2, the J gene TRBJ2-5, with D perhaps matching TRBD2 (6 bases). CDR1 and CDR2 (germline): SGHTA, FQGNSA. This CDR3 comprises 15 residues. V shed 3 bases and J shed 2 bases, with 13 bases lying between them. CDR3 sequence (DNA): TGTGCCAGCAGCTTTAACCTCGGACTACAAGAGACCCAGTACTTC. This gives the protein CASSFNLGLQETQYF.

The genes are TRBV5-5 and TRBJ1-3, with D uncertain. V lost 4 bases and J 4 bases, leaving 12 bases between the germline ends. This CDR3 region has 14 residues. Germline V lookup: CDR1 SGHKS, CDR2 YYEKEE (reference sequence). In DNA form, the CDR3 reads TGTGCCAGCAGCATGACACCCAGGGGAAACACCATATATTTT. Translating it yields CASSMTPRGNTIYF.

The J gene is TRBJ1-4, the V gene TRBV23-1; TRBD1 is a possible D gene (5 bases). TRBV23-1 is an ORF, and what it does is uncertain. Trimming took off 6 bases at V and 0 bases at J, with 8 bases between the two ends. The CDR3 runs to 14 residues. CDR3 bases: TGCGCCAGCAGGAAGACAGCAACTAATGAAAAACTGTTTTTT. Residues: CASRKTATNEKLFF.

This clone was seen a single time. The CDR3, as DNA: TGTGCCAGCAGTTACCTTGGAGGGCCCACTGAAGCTTTCTTT. Translating it yields CASSYLGGPTEAFF. The chain has TRBV6-6 and TRBJ1-1; D unresolved. Trimming left V 2 bases short and J 4 bases short, with 11 bases between. The CDR3 is made up of 14 amino acids. Germline V gene sequence: CDR1 MNHNY, CDR2 SVGAGI (reference sequence).

This clone was observed a handful of times. The chain carries TRBV5-4 and TRBJ1-2; D may be TRBD1 (6 bases). V was pared by 0 bases and J by 12 bases, with 15 bases between. Germline V gene data show CDR1 as SGHNT and CDR2 as YYREEE (reference sequence). CDR3 length: 13 residues. CDR3 DNA: TGTGCCAGCAGCTTGGAAGGGCGGGGGACACACACCTTC. This translates into CASSLEGRGTHTF.

This chain joins TRBV4-3 and TRBJ2-2; the match to TRBD2 covers 10 bases. With V trimmed by 0 bases and J by 6 bases, 4 bases remained unmatched. Germline V CDR1 and CDR2: LGHNA, YSLEER. This CDR3 is 16 amino acids long. This chain's CDR3 is CASSQESSGGPGELFF. In nucleotides, the CDR3 is TGCGCCAGCAGCCAAGAGTCTAGCGGGGGCCCCGGGGAGCTGTTTTTT.

This chain joins TRBV3-1 (or the pseudogene TRBV3-2) and TRBJ2-2, with 9 bases fitting TRBD2. There are 14 residues in the CDR3. The V segment lost 4 bases and the J segment 5 bases; nucleotides outside the gene matches: 2. Germline V lookup: CDR1 LGHDT, CDR2 YNNKEL (reference sequence). The CDR3 loop is CASSLLAGTGELFF. For the CDR3, the DNA is TGTGCCAGCAGCCTCCTAGCGGGGACCGGGGAGCTGTTTTTT.

The chain has TRBV10-3 and TRBJ2-7, with 13 bases matching TRBD2. This CDR3 comprises 15 residues. Germline V gene data show CDR1 as ENHRY and CDR2 as SYGVKD. J lost 1 base, V lost 10 bases, and 7 bases had no gene match. CDR3 DNA: TGTGCCAGTCAACAGACTAGCGGGGGGTCCTACGAGCAGTACTTC. Its translation: CASQQTSGGSYEQYF.

The chain links TRBV7-7 to TRBJ2-1; 9 bases are a match to TRBD2. Germline loops: CDR1 SSHAT, CDR2 FNYEAQ (reference sequence). V lost 5 bases and J lost 4; bases outside the gene matches: 6. The CDR3 covers 15 residues. CDR3 region: CASSAASGEYNEQFF. CDR3 nucleotide sequence: TGTGCCAGCAGCGCGGCTAGCGGGGAATACAATGAGCAGTTCTTC.

The DNA of the CDR3 is TGCGCCAGCAGCGGGACGGGGGGTTCGGTCGAGCAGTACTTC. This encodes CASSGTGGSVEQYF. The J gene is TRBJ2-7, the V gene TRBV5-1; 7 nucleotides line up with TRBD2. V was pared by 4 bases and J by 6 bases, with 10 bases of the junction left unmatched. Germline values: CDR1 SGHRS, CDR2 YFSETQ. The CDR3 is 14 residues long.

CDR3 bases: TGCGCCAGCAGTTATCGACAGGGATTGAATTCACCCCTCCACTTT. This gives the protein CASSYRQGLNSPLHF. The rearrangement joins TRBV5-1 to TRBJ1-6, with 7 bases matching TRBD1. The V gene end was trimmed by 5 bases and the J gene end by 7 bases; junction bases not matched to a gene: 9. Germline V gene lookup returns CDR1 SGHRS and CDR2 YFSETQ. This CDR3 is 15 amino acids long.

The chain couples TRBV5-1 to TRBJ2-5; D is uncertain. The germline V gene encodes CDR1 SGHRS and CDR2 YFSETQ. The CDR3 length is 12 residues. Trimming removed 4 bases at V and 5 bases at J, with 9 bases between. The CDR3 loop reads CASSQPAETQYF. The CDR3 DNA reads TGCGCCAGCAGCCAACCAGCGGAGACCCAGTACTTC.

The count of this clone is one. The chain uses TRBV3-1 (or the pseudogene TRBV3-2) and TRBJ2-5; weak D call: TRBD2 (7 bases). The germline V gene has CDR1 LGHDT and CDR2 YNNKEL (reference sequence). The CDR3 runs to 15 residues. V shed 6 bases and J shed 5 bases, with 19 bases lying between them. The CDR3 protein is CASSPRGAQAETQYF. The CDR3 DNA follows: TGTGCCAGCAGTCCCCGGGGGGCTCAGGCGGAGACCCAGTACTTC.

CDR3 region: CASGSTGTLISGANVLTF. The CDR3 region has the DNA TGTGCCAGCGGGTCGACAGGGACCCTCATATCTGGGGCCAACGTCCTGACTTTC. The V gene is TRBV2, the J gene TRBJ2-6; TRBD1 matches 7 bases. The CDR3 sequence is 18 residues long. The trim removed 8 bases at V and 1 base at J, leaving 14 bases unmatched. The V gene's germline CDR1 is SNHLY and CDR2 FYNNEI.

This clone was seen just once. The rearrangement uses TRBV6-6 and TRBJ1-1; tentatively, D is TRBD1 (5 bases). Germline assignment: CDR1 MNHNY and CDR2 SVGAGI (reference sequence). The CDR3 contains 12 residues. V lost 7 bases, J lost 8 bases, and 14 bases lay in between. This CDR3 is CASILEQGEAFF. In DNA form, the CDR3 reads TGTGCCAGCATCCTAGAGCAGGGCGAAGCTTTCTTT.

J is TRBJ1-1 and V is TRBV30, with a possible D match to TRBD1 (6 bases). Trimming shortened V by 5 bases and J by 4 bases, and 11 bases separated the two germline ends. Germline assignment: CDR1 GTSNPN and CDR2 SVGIG (reference sequence). This CDR3 contains 12 residues. The CDR3 loop reads CAWGQRGTEAFF. The CDR3 nucleotides read TGTGCCTGGGGACAGCGAGGCACTGAAGCTTTCTTT.

This chain links TRBV28 with TRBJ2-7, with D perhaps TRBD2 (5 bases). V was clipped by 6 bases and J by 4 bases, with 10 bases between them. CDR1 is MDHEN, CDR2 SYDVKM, per germline. The CDR3 extends over 12 amino acids. CDR3 bases: TGTGCCAGCAGCGCCGGGGAGTACGAGCAGTACTTC. Protein product: CASSAGEYEQYF.